The 17 T cell receptor beta chains below all came from one sample that was sequenced in a study of T cell responses to AZD1222 COVID-19 vaccine. The method was immunoSEQ multiplex PCR; TCRdb's version includes in-frame clones alone and lacks a portion of them. The table shows 140,000 to 150,000 clones, with about 81% occurring only once. The specimen was peripheral blood, collected on day 0 of MenACWY control vaccination. All receptors come from an adult in good health.

This clone was counted once. CDR3 nucleotides: TGTGCCAGCAGCCGTCAACTAGCGGGGGGGCCCAATGAGCAGTTCTTC. This translates into CASSRQLAGGPNEQFF. The V and J genes are TRBV3-1 (or the pseudogene TRBV3-2) and TRBJ2-1; 13 bases map to TRBD2. Germline V CDR1 and CDR2: LGHDT, YNNKEL (reference sequence). V dropped 4 bases and J dropped 6; count of bases not matched to a gene: 6. There are 16 residues in the CDR3.

V gene TRBV5-1 combines with J gene TRBJ2-6, with D unresolved. The CDR3 has 15 amino acids. From germline, CDR1 is SGHRS and CDR2 YFSETQ. The ends were cut back, 4 bases at V and 0 bases at J, with 8 bases in the middle. CDR3 protein: CASSPDPSGANVLTF. The CDR3 coding sequence is TGCGCCAGCAGCCCCGACCCCTCTGGGGCCAACGTCCTGACTTTC.

The V gene is TRBV11-3, the J gene TRBJ2-4, with 8 positions matching TRBD2. CDR1 SGHNT and CDR2 YENEEA come from the germline V gene. After removal of 5 bases from V and 8 bases from J, the junction contained 5 bases not matched to a gene. CDR3 length equals 13 residues. The chain's CDR3 is CASSPPGLDIQYF. CDR3 coding DNA: TGTGCCAGCAGCCCCCCGGGACTAGACATTCAGTACTTC. The full variable domain, with the rest looked up from reference TRBV11-3 and TRBJ2-4, is EAGVVQSPRYKIIEKKQPVAFWCNPISGHNTLYWYLQNLGQGPELLIRYENEEAVDDSQLPKDRFSAERLKGVDSTLKIQPAELGDSAVYLCASSPPGLDIQYFGAGTRLSVL.

A few counts support this clone. V gene TRBV10-2 combines with J gene TRBJ2-7; 7 nucleotides agree with TRBD1. CDR1 is WSHSY, CDR2 SAAADI, per germline. J lost 2 bases, V lost 3 bases, and 7 bases had no gene match. The CDR3 sequence is 15 residues long. The CDR3 DNA reads as TGCGCCAGCAGTGACGGGGCAGGGGGTGCCTACGAGCAGTACGTC. Residues: CASSDGAGGAYEQYV.

This chain uses TRBV5-4 with TRBJ1-2; 8 positions agree with TRBD1. Trimming removed 4 bases from V and 4 bases from J; junction bases left unmatched: 9. CDR1 and CDR2 from the germline V gene are SGHNT and YYREEE (reference sequence). The CDR3 is 15 amino acids. CDR3 loop: CASSQVQGASYGYTF. As DNA, the CDR3 is TGTGCCAGCAGCCAGGTGCAGGGGGCCAGCTATGGCTACACCTTC.

The chain couples TRBV12-3 or TRBV12-4 to TRBJ1-5; no clear D. There are 13 residues in the CDR3. The V end was cut by 1 base, the J end by 7 bases, with 8 bases between. The CDR3 nucleotides read TGTGCCAGCAGTTTAGGGCCACGCCAGCCCCAGCATTTT. Translation gives CASSLGPRQPQHF.

V and J are TRBV10-2 and TRBJ2-6; weak D call: TRBD1 (5 bases). The CDR3 sequence is 15 residues long. Trimming took 2 bases from V and 2 from J, leaving 7 bases between them. Germline V gene data show CDR1 as WSHSY and CDR2 as SAAADI. DNA of the CDR3: TGCGCCAGCAGTGAGGTCAGGGCTGGGGCCAACGTCCTGACTTTC. Translated, it gives CASSEVRAGANVLTF.

The genes are TRBV6-2 or TRBV6-3 and TRBJ2-7, with a possible D match to TRBD1 (6 bases). CDR1 is MNHEY and CDR2 is SVGEGT in the germline V gene. This CDR3 contains 19 residues. Trimming took off 0 bases at V and 1 base at J, with 22 bases between the two ends. For the CDR3, the DNA is TGTGCCAGCAGTTACTCGATTTATAGGGGTCCCAGGGGTTCCTACGAGCAGTACTTC. Encoded protein: CASSYSIYRGPRGSYEQYF.

The chain carries TRBV7-6 and TRBJ2-5, with D possibly being TRBD2 (6 bases). The CDR3 length is 16 residues. V was shortened by 1 base and J by 2 bases, with 14 bases between the two germline ends. Germline V gene data show CDR1 as SGHVS and CDR2 as FNYEAQ. In nucleotides, the CDR3 is TGTGCCAGCAGCTTAGGAGTAGGCGGGGATCAAGAGACCCAGTACTTC. Residues: CASSLGVGGDQETQYF.

The V gene is TRBV11-2, the J gene TRBJ2-3; 9 bases match TRBD1. J lost 1 base, V lost 2 bases, and 4 bases had no gene match. The CDR3 spans 16 residues. Germline V gives CDR1 SGHAT, CDR2 FQNNGV. The CDR3 reads CASSLKTGGGTDTQYF. The CDR3 nucleotides read TGTGCCAGCAGCTTAAAGACAGGGGGGGGCACAGATACGCAGTATTTT.

This clone has just one count. This sequence joins TRBV28 and TRBJ2-5; tentatively, D is TRBD1 (5 bases). With 8 bases removed from V and 4 bases from J, the gap between germline ends came to 14 bases. The length of the CDR3 is 13 residues. CDR1 MDHEN and CDR2 SYDVKM come from the germline V gene. Here the CDR3 DNA reads TGTGCCAGCGTTACCTCTAGGGGAGAGACCCAGTACTTC. Encoded protein: CASVTSRGETQYF. Together with reference TRBV28 and TRBJ2-5, the CDR3 gives the full variable domain: DVKVTQSSRYLVKRTGEKVFLECVQDMDHENMFWYRQDPGLGLRLIYFSYDVKMKEKGDIPEGYSVSREKKERFSLILESASTNQTSMYLCASVTSRGETQYFGPGTRLLVL.

The V and J genes are TRBV7-3 and TRBJ2-3; no definite D call. Trimming stripped 4 bases from V and 2 bases from J, with 10 bases between. Germline CDR1 reads SGHTA; CDR2 reads FQGTGA. The CDR3 contains 14 residues. The CDR3 region is CASSSKGPTDTQYF. The CDR3 DNA reads TGTGCCAGCAGCTCTAAGGGCCCCACAGATACGCAGTATTTT.

Points on this clone: Within the sample, other DNA sequences also encode this same CDR3. The chain couples TRBV15 to TRBJ1-6; D remains ambiguous. Germline V gene data show CDR1 as LNHNV and CDR2 as YYDKDF (reference sequence). CDR3 length equals 13 residues. V was shortened by 0 bases and J by 7 bases, with 4 bases between the two germline ends. The CDR3 here is CATSRDSNSPLHF. The CDR3 DNA follows: TGTGCCACCAGCAGAGACTCGAATTCACCCCTCCACTTT.

The rearrangement joins TRBV11-2 to TRBJ1-6; maybe TRBD1 (6 bases). The CDR3 runs 13 residues. Germline V gene sequence: CDR1 SGHAT, CDR2 FQNNGV. V lost 6 bases, J lost 8 bases, and 11 bases lay in between. DNA for the CDR3: TGTGCCAGCAGTAACAGGGATTATTCACCCCTCCACTTT. Amino acids: CASSNRDYSPLHF. Full variable domain (missing parts from reference TRBV11-2 and TRBJ1-6): EAGVAQSPRYKIIEKRQSVAFWCNPISGHATLYWYQQILGQGPKLLIQFQNNGVVDDSQLPKDRFSAERLKGVDSTLKIQPAKLEDSAVYLCASSNRDYSPLHFGNGTRLTVT.

The chain couples TRBV11-3 to TRBJ2-3, with D possibly TRBD2 on 6 matching bases. Germline lookup yields CDR1 SGHNT and CDR2 YENEEA. Trimming removed 1 base from V and 2 bases from J, with 10 bases in between. The CDR3 extends over 15 amino acids. The CDR3 DNA reads as TGTGCCAGCAGCTTAGCCGGGACTCCCACAGATACGCAGTATTTT. Protein sequence: CASSLAGTPTDTQYF.

This chain connects TRBV21-1 to TRBJ2-5; the table gives TRBD2 as D, unverified against the DNA. TRBV21-1 is noted as a pseudogene. The CDR3 has 17 residues. DNA of the CDR3: TGTGCCAGCAGCCTAGACAGGGTAGCGGGGGTGTGGGAGACCCAGTACTTC. This encodes CASSLDRVAGVWETQYF.

This chain connects TRBV27 to TRBJ2-3; 7 bases map to TRBD2. This CDR3 comprises 16 residues. Germline V gene lookup returns CDR1 MNHEY and CDR2 SMNVEV (reference sequence). Trimming removed 0 bases from V and 3 bases from J; junction bases left unmatched: 6. Written as DNA, the CDR3 is TGTGCCAGCAGTTTATCGCCAGGGCGGGGGACAGATACGCAGTATTTT. Translated, it gives CASSLSPGRGTDTQYF.